This TCR beta chain was retrieved from a study of T-cell reconstitution after alpha-beta-depleted transplantation in children. Study observations and caveats: The main origin of T-cell counts and diversity one year after transplant was newly produced T cells. Surviving recipient T cells and thymic progenitors accounted for the high day-60 TCRbeta diversity observed in some patients.

Library preparation (for TCRbeta) was performed with unique molecular identifiers. Each CDR3 protein is one row after TCRdb ran MiXCR on the PCR reads. The data hold 700,000 or so distinct CDR3 sequences, with over 10% observed a single time. This clonotype was observed at least ten times. Its antigen is undetermined. The ends were cut back, 8 bases at V and 1 base at J, with 11 bases in the middle. Germline lookup yields CDR1 SGHVS and CDR2 FNYEAQ. The CDR3 has 13 residues. The sample consisted of PBMCs, taken before TCRalphabeta/CD19-depleted stem cell transplant. V gene TRBV7-6 combines with J gene TRBJ1-1; D is unresolved. The clonotype was recovered from a girl under 10 years old with congenital amegakaryocytic thrombocytopenia, due to receive a stem cell transplant. The CDR3 DNA sequence: TGTGCCAGCGCGATGCCAGGGAACACTGAAGCTTTCTTT. Its translation: CASAMPGNTEAFF.